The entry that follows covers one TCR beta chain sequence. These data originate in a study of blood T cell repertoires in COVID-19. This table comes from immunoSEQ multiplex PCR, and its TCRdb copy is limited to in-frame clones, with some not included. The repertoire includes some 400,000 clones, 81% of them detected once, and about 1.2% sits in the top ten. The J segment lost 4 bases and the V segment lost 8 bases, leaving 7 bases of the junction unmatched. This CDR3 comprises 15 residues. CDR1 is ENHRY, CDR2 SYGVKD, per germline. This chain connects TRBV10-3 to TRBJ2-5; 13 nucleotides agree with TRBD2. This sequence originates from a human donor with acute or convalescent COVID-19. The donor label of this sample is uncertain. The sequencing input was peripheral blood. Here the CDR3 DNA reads TGTGCCATCGGGGGACTAGCGGGACAGATAGAGACCCAGTACTTC. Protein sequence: CAIGGLAGQIETQYF.